These 9 T cell receptor beta chains were sequenced from one sample in a study of HIV-infected patients and healthy controls. In TCRdb, the 5' RACE reads were re-called with MiXCR into one record per CDR3 protein. The profile shows 60,000 to 75,000 distinct CDR3 sequences, roughly 16% of them singletons. The specimen was CD4+ T cells from blood. Every receptor here comes from a human donor in good health.

This clonotype was seen a handful of times. This sequence joins TRBV9 and TRBJ1-1; TRBD1 is a possible D gene (5 bases). The V gene lost 3 bases and the J gene lost 8 bases, with 11 bases spanning the gap. Germline CDR1 reads SGDLS; CDR2 reads YYNGEE. The CDR3 contains 12 residues. In DNA form, the CDR3 reads TGTGCCAGCAGCGCCTGGACACAAGAAGCTTTCTTT. This sequence encodes CASSAWTQEAFF.

The chain links TRBV6-6 to TRBJ2-1; TRBD1 matches at 7 bases. CDR3 size: 16 residues. Losses at the gene ends were 0 bases for V and 2 bases for J; bases not matched to a gene: 4. Germline V lookup: CDR1 MNHNY, CDR2 SVGAGI (reference sequence). The CDR3 sequence is CASSYSTGSAYNEQFF. CDR3 bases: TGTGCCAGCAGTTACTCGACAGGGAGCGCCTACAATGAGCAGTTCTTC.

This clonotype was counted at least ten times. This sequence joins TRBV28 and TRBJ1-5; D is unresolved. The V gene's germline CDR1 is MDHEN and CDR2 SYDVKM. The CDR3 consists of 14 residues. V was shortened by 7 bases and J by 2 bases, with 12 bases between the two germline ends. The CDR3 DNA reads as TGTGCCAGCACCCCTATTTGGGGCAATCAGCCCCAGCATTTT. Translating it yields CASTPIWGNQPQHF. Combining the CDR3 with reference TRBV28 and TRBJ1-5 gives the whole variable domain DVKVTQSSRYLVKRTGEKVFLECVQDMDHENMFWYRQDPGLGLRLIYFSYDVKMKEKGDIPEGYSVSREKKERFSLILESASTNQTSMYLCASTPIWGNQPQHFGDGTRLSIL.

This clonotype was counted at least ten times. The chain uses TRBV20-1 and TRBJ2-3; 8 bases are a match to TRBD2. The CDR3 is 15 amino acids. CDR1 is DFQATT and CDR2 is SNEGSKA in the germline V gene (reference sequence). After removal of 7 bases from V and 2 bases from J, the junction contained 11 bases not matched to a gene. The CDR3, as DNA: TGCAGTGACACCGGACTAGCTCGAGCCACAGATACGCAGTATTTT. Protein: CSDTGLARATDTQYF.

The sample holds many counts of this clonotype. J is TRBJ1-4 and V is TRBV20-1, with 9 bases fitting TRBD1. The CDR3 extends over 15 amino acids. Trimming at V came to 6 bases and at J to 8 bases, leaving 13 bases not matched to a gene. CDR1 and CDR2 (germline): DFQATT, SNEGSKA (reference sequence). CDR3 region: CSANPGTGIGEKLFF. The DNA of the CDR3 is TGCAGTGCCAATCCCGGGACAGGGATTGGGGAAAAACTGTTTTTT.

This clonotype has ten or more counts. The chain carries TRBV4-2 and TRBJ1-6, with D possibly TRBD1 on 5 matching bases. The CDR3 totals 20 residues. V was trimmed by 0 bases and J by 8 bases, leaving 26 bases between them. Germline-derived CDR1 and CDR2 are LGHNA and YNFKEQ. CDR3 DNA sequence: TGTGCCAGCAGCCAAGAGATAGTGAGGAGGAAAAGGGGAATGGATTCACCCCTCCACTTT. It codes for CASSQEIVRRKRGMDSPLHF.

The chain is built from TRBV20-1 and TRBJ1-5; D remains ambiguous. Germline CDR1 DFQATT, CDR2 SNEGSKA (reference sequence). There are 11 residues in the CDR3. Trimming took 5 bases from V and 4 from J, leaving 6 bases between them. Here the CDR3 DNA reads TGCAGTGCTGCGACTAATCAGCCCCAGCATTTT. Translated: CSAATNQPQHF.

The chain uses TRBV29-1 and TRBJ2-3; tentatively, D is TRBD2 (6 bases). CDR3 length equals 14 residues. Deletions cut 2 bases from V and 4 bases from J, with 13 bases between. Looked up from germline, CDR1 is SQVTM and CDR2 is ANQGSEA. In DNA, the CDR3 is TGCAGCGTTGAACGCGGGACGTCCCCAGATACGCAGTATTTT. Its protein product is CSVERGTSPDTQYF.

This clonotype was seen only a few times. This chain uses TRBV7-2 with TRBJ2-7; no reliable D call. This CDR3 has 15 amino acids. CDR1 is SGHTA, CDR2 FQGNSA, per germline. With 3 bases removed from V and 1 base from J, the gap between germline ends came to 13 bases. This chain's CDR3 is CASSFGSLGSYEQYF. The DNA of the CDR3 is TGTGCCAGCAGCTTTGGGTCCCTAGGGTCCTACGAGCAGTACTTC.